This T cell receptor beta chain was documented in a study of post-analysis software for immune sequencing data. On the study more broadly: Disease courses included relapsing-remitting, secondary progressive and progressive-relapsing multiple sclerosis.

Tagging with unique molecular identifiers was a feature of the TCR beta cDNA libraries. Each sample of about 0.95 to 11 million input T cells yielded 500,000 or so cDNA molecules, so each molecule approximated one T cell. TCRdb recomputed calls from the PCR reads with MiXCR, one row per CDR3 protein. Of approximately 730,000 distinct CDR3 sequences in the sample, roughly 50% were seen once. CDR1 and CDR2 from the germline V gene are SGHRS and YFSETQ. CDR3 size: 15 residues. This clonotype was seen a single time. What it recognizes is unknown. Germline and junction disagree at one end, which may indicate a read error. Regarding the study as a whole: People with multiple sclerosis had a significantly lower normalized Chao1 diversity than controls did. Patients carried five TRBV segments more frequently than controls did, and TRBV5-6, TRBV5-1 and TRBV20-1 were among them. Under F measure analysis, samples from one preparation batch co-clustered strongly.

The sequencing sample was made of blood. The chain joins TRBV5-1 to TRBJ2-3; a possible D gene is TRBD2 (5 bases). The clonotype was recovered from a girl aged 5-17 years with multiple sclerosis. CDR3 sequence (DNA): TGCGCCAGCAGTTTGGAGGCTACCAGCACAGATACGCAGTATTTT. Amino acids: CASSLEATSTDTQYF.